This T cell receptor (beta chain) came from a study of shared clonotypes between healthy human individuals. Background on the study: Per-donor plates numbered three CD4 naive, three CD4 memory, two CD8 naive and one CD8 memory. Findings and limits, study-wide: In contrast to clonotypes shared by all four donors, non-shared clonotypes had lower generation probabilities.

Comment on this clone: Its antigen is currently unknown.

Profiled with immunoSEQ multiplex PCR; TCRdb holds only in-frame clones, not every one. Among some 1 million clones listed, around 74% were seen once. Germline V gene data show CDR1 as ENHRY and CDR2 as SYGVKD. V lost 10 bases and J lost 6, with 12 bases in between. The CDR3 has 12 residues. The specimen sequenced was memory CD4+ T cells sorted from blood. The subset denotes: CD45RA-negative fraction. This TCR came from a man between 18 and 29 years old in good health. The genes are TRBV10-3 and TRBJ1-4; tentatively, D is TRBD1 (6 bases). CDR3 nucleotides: TGTGCCACGGGGACAATCGATGAAAAACTGTTTTTT. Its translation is CATGTIDEKLFF.